One sample yielded the 32 T cell receptor beta chains listed below, sequenced in a study of persistence of HIV-infected CD4 T cells. Sequencing used immunoSEQ version 4 in survey mode. Measured with immunoSEQ multiplex PCR; TCRdb has only the in-frame clones, and not every one. Counted here are 15,000 to 20,000 clones, about 65% occurring once; the ten biggest clones make up roughly 8.3%. Antigens of these TCRs are unknown. Stimulation used 9 to 10 ug/mL lysate from CMV-infected fibroblasts. Sorting of responding CD4+ T cells relied on upregulated CD40 ligand together with CD69. The sample consisted of CD4+ T cells sorted from PBMCs after approximately 19-hour stimulation, taken from a patient who received antiretroviral therapy. These receptors were collected from an adult woman with HIV who was CMV-seropositive.

V usage is TRBV6-5 and J usage is TRBJ1-6; D unresolved. The CDR3 covers 12 residues. CDR1 and CDR2 (germline): MNHEY, SVGAGI. Trimming stripped 2 bases from V and 7 bases from J, with 3 bases between. Here the CDR3 reads CASSYPNSPLHF. CDR3 in DNA: TGTGCCAGCAGTTACCCAAATTCACCCCTCCACTTT.

The chain combines TRBV7-3 with TRBJ2-3; TRBD1 matches at 8 bases. Germline assignment: CDR1 SGHTA and CDR2 FQGTGA. The CDR3 length is 15 residues. The V segment lost 5 bases and the J segment 8 bases; nucleotides outside the gene matches: 12. In DNA, the CDR3 is TGTGCCAGCAGCCCCCAAGGGACAGGTGAGGGTACGCAGTATTTT. Its protein is CASSPQGTGEGTQYF.

The V call is TRBV5-1, the J call TRBJ2-7; D unclear. From germline, CDR1 is SGHRS and CDR2 YFSETQ. The V gene lost 3 bases and the J gene lost 6 bases, with 19 bases spanning the gap. This CDR3 region has 15 residues. In DNA form, the CDR3 reads TGCGCCAGCAGCTGCGGCCTTCCGAACCCAAGCGAGCAGTACGTC. Protein sequence: CASSCGLPNPSEQYV.

The chain uses TRBV5-1 and TRBJ2-7; possible D gene TRBD1, 6 bases. The CDR3 loop spans 14 amino acids. The V end was cut by 3 bases, the J end by 4 bases, with 14 bases between. Germline CDR1 reads SGHRS; CDR2 reads YFSETQ. Here the CDR3 DNA reads TGCGCCAGCAGCTCGACAGGCGGAATGTACGAGCAGTACTTC. Encoded protein: CASSSTGGMYEQYF.

The chain uses TRBV29-1 and TRBJ1-3, with D possibly matching TRBD1 (5 bases). Trimming left V 7 bases short and J 0 bases short, with 7 bases between. The germline gives CDR1 SQVTM, CDR2 ANQGSEA. The CDR3 totals 12 residues. The CDR3 DNA follows: TGCAGCGGGGGGTACTCTGGAAACACCATATATTTT. This codes for CSGGYSGNTIYF.

V and J are TRBV11-3 and TRBJ2-5, with TRBD2 as a possible D gene (7 bases). From germline, CDR1 is SGHNT and CDR2 YENEEA. The CDR3 is 17 residues long. V shed 1 base and J shed 5 bases, with 20 bases lying between them. The CDR3 nucleotides read TGTGCCAGCAGCTTAGGCCCTCCGGGGGGCTTTGAGGAGACCCAGTACTTC. As protein: CASSLGPPGGFEETQYF.

The chain has TRBV7-3 and TRBJ1-2, with D maybe TRBD1 (6 bases). Deletions cut 4 bases from V and 4 bases from J, with 13 bases between. The germline CDR1 and CDR2 sequences are SGHTA and FQGTGA. The CDR3 has 14 residues. The CDR3 reads CASSSHPGAYGYTF. CDR3 DNA sequence: TGTGCCAGCAGCTCCCATCCAGGGGCCTATGGCTACACCTTC. The whole variable domain, remainder taken from reference TRBV7-3 and TRBJ1-2, is GAGVSQTPSNKVTEKGKYVELRCDPISGHTALYWYRQSLGQGPEFLIYFQGTGAADDSGLPNDRFFAVRPEGSVSTLKIQRTERGDSAVYLCASSSHPGAYGYTFGSGTRLTVV.

The rearrangement uses TRBV30 and TRBJ1-1; possible D gene TRBD1, 5 bases. V lost 6 bases to trimming and J lost 6 bases, with 17 bases between them. CDR1 and CDR2 (germline): GTSNPN, SVGIG (reference sequence). The CDR3 runs 13 residues. CDR3 bases: TGTGCCTGCAAAAAACCGCCGGGGGCTGAAGCTTTCTTT. Translating it yields CACKKPPGAEAFF.

This chain links TRBV6-4 with TRBJ2-1, with 7 bases lining up with TRBD1. The ends lost 4 bases at V and 0 bases at J; junction bases unmatched: 3. The CDR3 totals 15 residues. Per the germline V gene, CDR1 is MRHNA and CDR2 is SNTAGT. The CDR3 loop reads CASSARDSSYNEQFF. CDR3 DNA sequence: TGTGCCAGCAGTGCTAGGGACAGCTCCTACAATGAGCAGTTCTTC.

This chain joins TRBV6-5 and TRBJ2-7; D is unresolved. The V and J ends lost 4 bases and 2 bases respectively, with 15 bases between them. Germline V gives CDR1 MNHEY, CDR2 SVGAGI. This CDR3 region has 15 residues. CDR3 nucleotides: TGTGCCAGCAGTTTCGGCCAGCTAAACACCTACGAGCAGTACTTC. Its protein product is CASSFGQLNTYEQYF.

The chain is built from TRBV7-8 and TRBJ2-1; no clear D. Between the trimmed V and J ends, which lost 5 bases and 5 bases, there was a span of 19 bases. The CDR3 consists of 16 residues. Germline V gene lookup returns CDR1 SGHVS and CDR2 FQNEAQ. In nucleotides, the CDR3 is TGTGCCAGCAGCCCAGTTGGCAGGTTGCGGAACAATGAGCAGTTCTTC. Translated, it gives CASSPVGRLRNNEQFF.

The table lists this clone with a few counts. An end of the junction does not agree with germline; a read error may underlie this. The CDR3 sequence is CACSGGGQETQYF. CDR3 nucleotides: TGTGCCTGCAGTGGGGGGGGCCAAGAGACCCAGTACTTC. V gene TRBV30 combines with J gene TRBJ2-5; 7 bases map to TRBD2. This CDR3 has 13 residues. Germline-derived CDR1 and CDR2 are GTSNPN and SVGIG (reference sequence). Full variable domain (remainder filled in from reference TRBV30 and TRBJ2-5): SQTIHQWPATLVQPVGSPLSLECTVEGTSNPNLYWYRQAAGRGLQLLFYSVGIGQISSEVPQNLSASRPQDRQFILSSKKLLLSDSGFYLCACSGGGQETQYFGPGTRLLVL.

The chain has TRBV11-3 and TRBJ1-1; D remains unclear. The CDR3 covers 16 residues. The germline V gene encodes CDR1 SGHNT and CDR2 YENEEA. V was cut by 0 bases and J by 4 bases, with 15 bases left in between. CDR3 bases: TGTGCCAGCAGCTTAGATGGTAGGCTCGGAAGCACTGAAGCTTTCTTT. Amino acids: CASSLDGRLGSTEAFF.

The chain is built from TRBV7-2 and TRBJ2-3; D gene ambiguous. The length of the CDR3 is 15 residues. CDR1 and CDR2 (germline): SGHTA, FQGNSA. Trimming took off 4 bases at V and 0 bases at J, with 11 bases between the two ends. The CDR3 protein is CASSSRVSSTDTQYF. The DNA for the CDR3 is TGTGCCAGCAGCTCACGCGTCTCTAGCACAGATACGCAGTATTTT.

The gene calls are TRBV18 and TRBJ2-3; 12 bases fit TRBD2. Per the germline V gene, CDR1 is KGHSH and CDR2 is LQKENI. V trimming: 2 bases; J trimming: 3 bases; junction bases outside the gene matches: 3. The CDR3 is 16 amino acids. The chain's CDR3 is CASSPGLAGWTDTQYF. In DNA, the CDR3 is TGTGCCAGCTCACCAGGACTAGCGGGGTGGACAGATACGCAGTATTTT.

V usage is TRBV10-3 and J usage is TRBJ2-2; D is uncertain. The V and J ends lost 11 bases and 3 bases respectively, with 10 bases between them. Germline V CDR1 and CDR2: ENHRY, SYGVKD. The CDR3 length is 12 residues. The CDR3 reads CASHRDTGELFF. For the CDR3, the DNA is TGTGCCTCCCACCGGGACACCGGGGAGCTGTTTTTT.

A few counts support this clone. This sequence joins TRBV7-2 and TRBJ1-1; D ambiguous. The CDR3 loop spans 13 amino acids. Per germline, CDR1 SGHTA and CDR2 FQGNSA. Deletions cut 1 base from V and 1 base from J, with 4 bases between. The CDR3 sequence: CASSLVWNTEAFF. CDR3 nucleotides: TGTGCCAGCAGCTTAGTCTGGAACACTGAAGCTTTCTTT.

This clone occurred a few times. The V gene is TRBV5-4, the J gene TRBJ2-5; TRBD2 matches 9 bases. Germline V gene lookup returns CDR1 SGHNT and CDR2 YYREEE (reference sequence). Losses at the gene ends were 1 base for V and 4 bases for J; bases not matched to a gene: 2. The CDR3 length is 14 residues. Here the CDR3 DNA reads TGTGCCAGCAGCTTGAAGACTAGCGGAGAGACCCAGTACTTC. The encoded protein is CASSLKTSGETQYF.

The table lists this clone with a few counts. This rearrangement joins TRBV18 to TRBJ1-2, with D unresolved. Per germline, CDR1 KGHSH and CDR2 LQKENI. CDR3 length: 12 amino acids. V lost 3 bases to trimming and J lost 8 bases, with 10 bases between them. CDR3 residues: CASSPLGEGYTF. DNA for the CDR3: TGTGCCAGCTCACCCTTGGGCGAAGGCTACACCTTC. Complete variable domain (other parts from reference TRBV18 and TRBJ1-2): NAGVMQNPRHLVRRRGQEARLRCSPMKGHSHVYWYRQLPEEGLKFMVYLQKENIIDESGMPKERFSAEFPKEGPSILRIQQVVRGDSAAYFCASSPLGEGYTFGSGTRLTVV.

This chain links TRBV2 with TRBJ1-1; the D gene is possibly TRBD1 (6 bases). There are 13 residues in the CDR3. Germline CDR1 reads SNHLY; CDR2 reads FYNNEI. V lost 6 bases, J lost 2 bases, and 10 bases lay in between. CDR3: CASSPDSNTEAFF. CDR3 nucleotides: TGTGCCAGCAGCCCGGACAGTAACACTGAAGCTTTCTTT.

This chain links TRBV5-1 with TRBJ2-5; D may correspond to TRBD1 or TRBD2 (5 bases each). The CDR3 loop spans 16 amino acids. Per the germline V gene, CDR1 is SGHRS and CDR2 is YFSETQ. Deletions cut 6 bases from V and 4 bases from J, with 22 bases between. The CDR3 DNA reads as TGCGCCAGCACCAAAACCGGGACGGCAATGCGAGAGACCCAGTACTTC. Its protein product is CASTKTGTAMRETQYF.

V gene TRBV7-2 combines with J gene TRBJ1-5; unclear D gene. This CDR3 contains 12 residues. V dropped 5 bases and J dropped 9 bases, with 11 bases sitting between them. CDR1 is SGHTA and CDR2 is FQGNSA in the germline V gene. Written as DNA, the CDR3 is TGTGCCAGCAGCCCCGGTCGGGGGCCCCAGCATTTT. This translates into CASSPGRGPQHF.

The chain recombines TRBV3-1 (or the pseudogene TRBV3-2) with TRBJ1-3, with unresolved D. The V end was cut by 7 bases, the J end by 0 bases, with 16 bases between. Per germline, CDR1 LGHDT and CDR2 YNNKEL (reference sequence). The CDR3 runs to 16 residues. Here the CDR3 DNA reads TGTGCCAGCACGCAAAAGCTGGGGAGCTCTGGAAACACCATATATTTT. Translating it yields CASTQKLGSSGNTIYF.

The V gene is TRBV3-1 (or the pseudogene TRBV3-2), the J gene TRBJ1-5; D remains unclear. Germline V gene data show CDR1 as LGHDT and CDR2 as YNNKEL (reference sequence). This CDR3 has 13 amino acids. The V gene lost 0 bases and the J gene lost 9 bases, with 9 bases spanning the gap. CDR3 nucleotides: TGTGCCAGCAGCCAAGATCTTGAGCGGCCCCAGCATTTT. Its translation: CASSQDLERPQHF.

This clone was detected a few times. J is TRBJ1-2 and V is TRBV7-9; 7 nucleotides line up with TRBD1. This CDR3 has 12 amino acids. Germline V gives CDR1 SEHNR, CDR2 FQNEAQ (reference sequence). The J segment lost 5 bases and the V segment lost 5 bases, leaving 2 bases of the junction unmatched. CDR3 sequence (DNA): TGTGCCAGCAGCCCGACAGGGTATGGCTACACCTTC. Its protein product is CASSPTGYGYTF.

This clone was seen once. The chain links TRBV2 to TRBJ2-5, with D perhaps TRBD1 (5 bases). The V end was cut by 3 bases, the J end by 1 base, with 9 bases between. Germline CDR1 SNHLY, CDR2 FYNNEI. There are 14 residues in the CDR3. The CDR3 protein is CASSERQTQETQYF. The CDR3 nucleotides are TGTGCCAGCAGTGAGAGACAGACCCAAGAGACCCAGTACTTC.

This clone was picked up one time. V gene TRBV6-2 or TRBV6-3 combines with J gene TRBJ1-1; D call uncertain. The CDR3 extends over 14 amino acids. CDR1 and CDR2 (germline): MNHEY, SVGEGT. Between the trimmed V and J ends, which lost 3 bases and 5 bases, there was a span of 13 bases. CDR3 sequence reads: CASSYSSMRTEAFF. DNA for the CDR3: TGTGCCAGCAGTTATTCCTCCATGCGAACTGAAGCTTTCTTT.

The V gene is TRBV5-1, the J gene TRBJ2-3; D is perhaps TRBD1 or TRBD2 (5 bases each). Per the germline V gene, CDR1 is SGHRS and CDR2 is YFSETQ. The V end lost 4 bases, the J end lost 2 bases, and 14 bases lay between the germline ends. The length of the CDR3 is 15 residues. Written as DNA, the CDR3 is TGCGCCAGCAGCATACCGGGACGTTCCACAGATACGCAGTATTTT. It encodes CASSIPGRSTDTQYF.

J is TRBJ1-1 and V is TRBV9; TRBD1 is a possible D gene (6 bases). The CDR3 has 14 residues. Germline V CDR1 and CDR2: SGDLS, YYNGEE. Trimming pared 0 bases from V and 7 bases from J, leaving 13 bases between. CDR3 nucleotides: TGTGCCAGCAGCGTAGGCACAGGGAGGGGTGAAGCTTTCTTT. Translating gives CASSVGTGRGEAFF.

V and J are TRBV5-1 and TRBJ2-7; a possible D gene is TRBD1 (6 bases). The germline CDR1 and CDR2 sequences are SGHRS and YFSETQ. This CDR3 contains 15 residues. Trimming stripped 5 bases from V and 2 bases from J, with 17 bases between. The CDR3 spells CASRFGQSTTYEQYF. The DNA for the CDR3 is TGCGCCAGCAGATTCGGACAGTCCACAACCTACGAGCAGTACTTC.

The rearrangement joins TRBV4-2 to TRBJ1-1, with TRBD1 as a possible D gene (6 bases). The ends were cut back, 3 bases at V and 5 bases at J, with 10 bases in the middle. Germline values: CDR1 LGHNA, CDR2 YNFKEQ. The CDR3 is 13 residues long. The CDR3 loop reads CASSQAGVTEAFF. Here the CDR3 DNA reads TGTGCCAGCAGCCAGGCAGGGGTTACTGAAGCTTTCTTT.

The V gene is TRBV13, the J gene TRBJ2-5; TRBD1 is a possible D gene (5 bases). Germline CDR1 is PRHDT and CDR2 is FYEKMQ (reference sequence). The CDR3 runs 15 residues. Between the trimmed V and J ends, which lost 5 bases and 5 bases, there was a span of 18 bases. Here the CDR3 reads CASSLNLGAGETQYF. CDR3 nucleotides: TGTGCCAGCAGCCTCAACCTAGGGGCAGGGGAGACCCAGTACTTC.